Following are 26 T cell receptor beta chains from one sample sequenced in a study of blood T cell repertoires in COVID-19. Measured with immunoSEQ multiplex PCR; TCRdb has only the in-frame clones, and not every one. The sample lists roughly 100,000 clones; roughly 80% were seen once. The sequencing input was peripheral blood. The source of these receptors is a man older than 75 with active or convalescent COVID-19.

The rearrangement joins TRBV2 to TRBJ2-1; TRBD2 might be the D (6 bases). Germline lookup yields CDR1 SNHLY and CDR2 FYNNEI. The CDR3 runs 17 residues. Deletions cut 7 bases from V and 0 bases from J, with 19 bases between. CDR3 amino acids: CASTKRGGGASYNEQFF. The CDR3 nucleotides are TGTGCCAGCACCAAGAGGGGTGGCGGGGCCTCCTACAATGAGCAGTTCTTC.

The chain's CDR3 is CASSEILASGRPNEQFF. The DNA of the CDR3 is TGTGCCAGCAGTGAAATCCTGGCATCGGGTCGTCCCAATGAGCAGTTCTTC. The chain carries TRBV6-1 and TRBJ2-1; no definite D call. Germline V gene data show CDR1 as MNHNS and CDR2 as SASEGT. Trimming stripped 2 bases from V and 6 bases from J, with 20 bases between. CDR3 length: 17 residues.

CDR3 amino acids: CASSQDMTNNYGYTF. In DNA form, the CDR3 reads TGCGCCAGCAGCCAAGATATGACAAATAACTATGGCTACACCTTC. V and J are TRBV4-3 and TRBJ1-2; D is undetermined. This CDR3 has 15 amino acids. CDR1 LGHNA and CDR2 YSLEER come from the germline V gene. Trimming shortened V by 0 bases and J by 1 base, and 9 bases separated the two germline ends.

The rearrangement uses TRBV28 and TRBJ1-2, with 7 positions matching TRBD1. Trimming removed 3 bases from V and 5 bases from J; junction bases left unmatched: 9. CDR3 length equals 15 residues. Germline loops: CDR1 MDHEN, CDR2 SYDVKM. The CDR3 DNA sequence: TGTGCCAGCAGTTTGGACCGGGGACAGATTTATGGCTACACCTTC. As protein: CASSLDRGQIYGYTF.

The rearrangement joins TRBV5-4 to TRBJ1-4; D may be TRBD1 (6 bases). This CDR3 contains 14 residues. Trimming shortened V by 1 base and J by 4 bases, and 8 bases separated the two germline ends. Germline CDR1 reads SGHNT; CDR2 reads YYREEE (reference sequence). CDR3 sequence reads: CASSLRQDNEKLFF. CDR3 in DNA: TGTGCCAGCAGCTTGAGACAGGATAATGAAAAACTGTTTTTT. Full variable domain (outside the CDR3, taken from reference TRBV5-4 and TRBJ1-4): ETGVTQSPTHLIKTRGQQVTLRCSSQSGHNTVSWYQQALGQGPQFIFQYYREEENGRGNFPPRFSGLQFPNYSSELNVNALELDDSALYLCASSLRQDNEKLFFGSGTQLSVL.

This clone was seen a handful of times. This chain uses TRBV5-6 with TRBJ2-6; TRBD2 matches 10 bases. Germline values: CDR1 SGHDT, CDR2 YYEEEE. V shed 2 bases and J 4 bases; nucleotides not matched to a gene: 6. The CDR3 is 17 amino acids. CDR3: CASSFGTSVSGANVLTF. The CDR3, as DNA: TGTGCCAGCAGCTTTGGGACTAGCGTAAGCGGGGCCAACGTCCTGACTTTC.

This chain links TRBV4-1 with TRBJ1-5; TRBD1 is a possible D gene (5 bases). Germline assignment: CDR1 MGHRA and CDR2 YSYEKL. The CDR3 is 15 amino acids. The ends were cut back, 2 bases at V and 0 bases at J, with 8 bases in the middle. The CDR3 DNA follows: TGCGCCAGCAGCCAACGCGGACATAGCAATCAGCCCCAGCATTTT. It codes for CASSQRGHSNQPQHF.

This clone was seen more than once but under ten times. The V gene is TRBV6-5, the J gene TRBJ1-6, with no clear D. Germline loops: CDR1 MNHEY, CDR2 SVGAGI. The CDR3 has 14 residues. V was cut by 8 bases and J by 6 bases, with 14 bases left in between. In DNA form, the CDR3 reads TGTGCCAGCGGGAGTAGGAGCCTTAATTCACCCCTCCACTTT. Residues: CASGSRSLNSPLHF.

This chain uses TRBV7-2 with TRBJ1-3; D is undetermined. In germline, CDR1 is SGHTA, CDR2 FQGNSA. The CDR3 length is 16 residues. Trimming took off 3 bases at V and 4 bases at J, with 16 bases between the two ends. In DNA form, the CDR3 reads TGTGCCAGCAGCTTCGGCGGACTCCCTTCAGGAAACACCATATATTTT. Protein product: CASSFGGLPSGNTIYF.

The V gene is TRBV6-6, the J gene TRBJ1-5, with unresolved D. The germline V gene encodes CDR1 MNHNY and CDR2 SVGAGI (reference sequence). Trimming removed 0 bases at V and 5 bases at J, with 5 bases between. The CDR3 loop spans 13 amino acids. The DNA of the CDR3 is TGTGCCAGCAGTTACTCGAGGGATCAGCCCCAGCATTTT. Translation gives CASSYSRDQPQHF.

V is TRBV2 and J is TRBJ1-3; 7 bases are a match to TRBD1. CDR3 length equals 11 residues. Germline CDR1 is SNHLY and CDR2 is FYNNEI. V shed 7 bases and J 16 bases; nucleotides not matched to a gene: 10. CDR3 region: CASTPGQLAYF. CDR3 nucleotides: TGTGCCAGCACTCCGGGACAGCTAGCTTATTTT.

This chain links TRBV28 with TRBJ1-5; no reliable D call. Germline CDR1 and CDR2: MDHEN and SYDVKM. Trimming left V 1 base short and J 1 base short, with 11 bases between. The CDR3 covers 16 residues. The CDR3 DNA is TGTGCCAGCAGTTTATTATCCGGTCTGAGCAATCAGCCCCAGCATTTT. Residues: CASSLLSGLSNQPQHF.

This sequence joins TRBV6-6 and TRBJ2-1; TRBD1 matches at 10 bases. Unmatched junction bases numbered 10, after V lost 5 bases and J lost 6 bases. This CDR3 is 16 amino acids long. The germline CDR1 and CDR2 sequences are MNHNY and SVGAGI (reference sequence). The CDR3 DNA is TGTGCCAGCAGTCAGCCGGGACAGGGGAGGATCAATGAGCAGTTCTTC. This gives the protein CASSQPGQGRINEQFF.

The genes are TRBV7-5 and TRBJ1-5; the DNA was not used to check the table's D call, TRBD1. TRBV7-5 is recorded as a pseudogene. This CDR3 is 15 amino acids long. For the CDR3, the DNA is TGTGTCAGAAGCTCCCCCGACAGGGTACTTCAGCCCCAGCATTTT. Its translation is CVRSSPDRVLQPQHF.

This clone appeared a few times. The chain links TRBV10-3 to TRBJ2-7; perhaps TRBD1 as D (6 bases). The ends were cut back, 4 bases at V and 4 bases at J, with 8 bases in the middle. CDR3 length equals 12 residues. The germline CDR1 and CDR2 sequences are ENHRY and SYGVKD. The CDR3 region is CAISAQGYEQYF. The CDR3 DNA sequence: TGTGCCATCAGTGCACAGGGTTACGAGCAGTACTTC.

This rearrangement joins TRBV21-1 to TRBJ1-6; TRBD1 was called by the table and not checked on the DNA. TRBV21-1 represents a pseudogene. This CDR3 spans 11 amino acids. The CDR3 nucleotides read TGTGCCAGCACAATTAATTCACCCCTCCACTTT. It encodes CASTINSPLHF.

This chain connects TRBV12-3 or TRBV12-4 to TRBJ1-2; D not certain. V was clipped by 7 bases and J by 2 bases, with 11 bases between them. This CDR3 spans 13 amino acids. For the CDR3, the DNA is TGTGCCAGCACCCGAGGGCTAAACTATGGCTACACCTTC. Its protein is CASTRGLNYGYTF.

The chain couples TRBV5-1 to TRBJ2-5; D is uncertain. The V gene's germline CDR1 is SGHRS and CDR2 YFSETQ. V lost 1 base and J lost 4, with 11 bases in between. The CDR3 runs to 14 residues. The CDR3 sequence is CASSLQERGETQYF. Written as DNA, the CDR3 is TGCGCCAGCAGCTTGCAAGAGAGAGGAGAGACCCAGTACTTC.

This rearrangement joins TRBV5-1 to TRBJ1-6, with a tentative D call TRBD1 (5 bases). The germline V and J ends were trimmed by 4 bases and 6 bases, with 11 bases remaining between them. Germline V gene lookup returns CDR1 SGHRS and CDR2 YFSETQ. The CDR3 contains 14 residues. CDR3 protein: CASSRGGVNSPLHF. The CDR3 nucleotides are TGCGCCAGCAGCCGGGGAGGGGTTAATTCACCCCTCCACTTT.

The chain joins TRBV5-1 to TRBJ2-3, with TRBD2 identical over 10 bases. The CDR3 is 15 residues long. The V segment lost 0 bases and the J segment 6 bases; nucleotides outside the gene matches: 4. The germline CDR1 and CDR2 sequences are SGHRS and YFSETQ. The CDR3 DNA sequence: TGCGCCAGCAGCTTGGTCAGCGGGGGGGCCGATACGCAGTATTTT. It codes for CASSLVSGGADTQYF.

This clone was seen just once. This chain uses TRBV27 with TRBJ1-2; 7 bases line up with TRBD1. The CDR3 is made up of 14 amino acids. Germline trimming cut 5 bases from V and 4 bases from J; bases unmatched to any gene: 7. Germline V gene sequence: CDR1 MNHEY, CDR2 SMNVEV (reference sequence). DNA of the CDR3: TGTGCCAGCAGTAGACAGGGAAACTTCTATGGCTACACCTTC. Encoded protein: CASSRQGNFYGYTF.

The gene calls are TRBV4-3 and TRBJ1-1; 10 positions match TRBD1. Trimming removed 1 base from V and 11 bases from J; junction bases left unmatched: 7. The CDR3 totals 14 residues. The V gene's germline CDR1 is LGHNA and CDR2 YSLEER. CDR3 residues: CASSQVLGQGRAFF. CDR3 nucleotides: TGCGCCAGCAGCCAAGTTCTGGGACAGGGGAGGGCTTTCTTT.

On this clone itself: The sample contains more than one DNA sequence encoding this CDR3. The chain joins TRBV7-2 to TRBJ2-3; 10 bases are a match to TRBD2. The CDR3 spans 15 residues. V was clipped by 2 bases and J by 1 base; unmatched bases: 0. Germline V gives CDR1 SGHTA, CDR2 FQGNSA. Written as DNA, the CDR3 is TGTGCCAGCAGCTTAACTAGCGGGGGCACAGATACGCAGTATTTT. Protein sequence: CASSLTSGGTDTQYF. Drawing the rest from reference TRBV7-2 and TRBJ2-3, the complete variable domain is GAGVSQSPSNKVTEKGKDVELRCDPISGHTALYWYRQSLGQGLEFLIYFQGNSAPDKSGLPSDRFSAERTGGSVSTLTIQRTQQEDSAVYLCASSLTSGGTDTQYFGPGTRLTVL.

J is TRBJ2-7 and V is TRBV18; TRBD1 agrees at 7 bases. The V gene end was trimmed by 0 bases and the J gene end by 4 bases; junction bases not matched to a gene: 12. Germline CDR1 is KGHSH and CDR2 is LQKENI. The CDR3 runs to 17 residues. This CDR3 is CASSPPGQTIRRYEQYF. The DNA of the CDR3 is TGTGCCAGCTCACCACCGGGACAGACGATCCGAAGATACGAGCAGTACTTC.

This clone was seen once. The chain links TRBV6-2 or TRBV6-3 to TRBJ2-2; the match to TRBD2 covers 11 bases. Trimming cost V 1 base and J 4 bases; bases outside gene matches: 8. The CDR3 has 18 residues. Germline V gene data show CDR1 as MNHEY and CDR2 as SVGEGT. This chain's CDR3 is CASSYFSGGVPPTGELFF. Written as DNA, the CDR3 is TGTGCCAGCAGTTACTTTAGCGGGGGGGTACCGCCCACCGGGGAGCTGTTTTTT.

The chain carries TRBV5-1 and TRBJ1-1, with D possibly matching TRBD1 (6 bases). The length of the CDR3 is 15 residues. Trimming took off 2 bases at V and 0 bases at J, with 11 bases between the two ends. Germline V lookup: CDR1 SGHRS, CDR2 YFSETQ. The CDR3 DNA reads as TGCGCCAGCAGCTTACAGGGCGGTATGAACACTGAAGCTTTCTTT. It translates to CASSLQGGMNTEAFF.